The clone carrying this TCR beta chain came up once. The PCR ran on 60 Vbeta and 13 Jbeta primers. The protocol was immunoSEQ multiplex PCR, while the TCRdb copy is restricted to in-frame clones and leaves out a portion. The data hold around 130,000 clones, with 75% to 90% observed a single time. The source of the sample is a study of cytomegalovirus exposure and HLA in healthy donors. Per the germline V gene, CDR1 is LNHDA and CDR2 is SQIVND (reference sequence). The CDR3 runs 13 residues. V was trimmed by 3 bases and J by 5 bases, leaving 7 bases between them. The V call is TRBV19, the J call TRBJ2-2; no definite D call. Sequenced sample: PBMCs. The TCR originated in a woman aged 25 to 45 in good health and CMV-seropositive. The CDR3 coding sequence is TGTGCCAGTAGTATCGCGGTAACCGGGGAGCTGTTTTTT. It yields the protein CASSIAVTGELFF. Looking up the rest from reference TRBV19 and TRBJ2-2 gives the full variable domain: DGGITQSPKYLFRKEGQNVTLSCEQNLNHDAMYWYRQDPGQGLRLIYYSQIVNDFQKGDIAEGYSVSREKKESFPLTVTSAQKNPTAFYLCASSIAVTGELFFGEGSRLTVL.